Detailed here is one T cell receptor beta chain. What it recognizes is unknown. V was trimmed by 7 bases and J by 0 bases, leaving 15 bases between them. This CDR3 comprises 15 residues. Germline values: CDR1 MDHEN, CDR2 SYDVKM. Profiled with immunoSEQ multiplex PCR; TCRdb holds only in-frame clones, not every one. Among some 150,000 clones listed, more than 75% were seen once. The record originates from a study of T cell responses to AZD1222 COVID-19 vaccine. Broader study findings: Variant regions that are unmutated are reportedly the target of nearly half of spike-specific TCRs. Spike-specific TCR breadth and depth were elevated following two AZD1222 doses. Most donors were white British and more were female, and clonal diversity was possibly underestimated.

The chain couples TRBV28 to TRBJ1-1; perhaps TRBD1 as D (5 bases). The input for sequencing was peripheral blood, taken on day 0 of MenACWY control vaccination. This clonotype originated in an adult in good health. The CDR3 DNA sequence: TGTGCCAGCACCATTGGGGCAGGAATGAACACTGAAGCTTTCTTT. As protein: CASTIGAGMNTEAFF.